This TCR beta chain is drawn from a study of cytomegalovirus exposure and HLA in healthy donors. Whole-study context: The Caucasian-associated ancestry cluster held roughly 84% of a few hundred genotyped donors. Study-wide findings and caveats: Later analysis identified a missense DCLRE1C variant that was linked to TCR beta V- and J-gene trimming.

Germline-derived CDR1 and CDR2 are SQVTM and ANQGSEA. This CDR3 has 17 amino acids. V shed 4 bases and J 3 bases; nucleotides not matched to a gene: 12. Vbeta (60) and Jbeta (13) primers were used in the PCR. The data were produced by immunoSEQ multiplex PCR, yet TCRdb's version contains in-frame clones alone and is incomplete. Its table lists some 33,000 clones. Note on this clone: The antigen remains undetermined.

The source is a female donor in good health and CMV-seronegative. The rearrangement links TRBV29-1 to TRBJ1-2; 12 positions agree with TRBD1. The specimen sequenced was PBMCs. CDR3 DNA sequence: TGCAGCGTTGGGTCTTTCGGGACAGGGGGCAAGGACTATGGCTACACCTTC. Residues: CSVGSFGTGGKDYGYTF.